What follows are 5 T cell receptor beta chains derived from one specimen sequenced in a study of naive and memory T cell subsets. No antigens are known for them. Study-level points and caveats: Possibly reflecting memory cells re-expressing CD45RA, a few larger clonotypes occurred in naive repertoires, especially CD8.

The beta constant-region primer was an equimolar mix of two oligonucleotides covering TRBC1 and TRBC2. Nested alpha and beta constant-region primers with the SP2 primer drove four PCR rounds on ligated cDNA. TCRdb reprocessed the UMI-ligation and nested PCR reads with MiXCR, giving one entry per CDR3 protein. The sample includes about 160,000 distinct CDR3 sequences, about 20% of them seen just once. Sequenced: naive CD4+ T cells from blood. The receptors stem from a human donor in good health.

Only a few counts were recorded for this clonotype. The rearrangement joins TRBV7-8 to TRBJ1-1; no clear D. The V gene's germline CDR1 is SGHVS and CDR2 FQNEAQ. The CDR3 loop spans 14 amino acids. V gave up 1 base and J gave up 4 bases, with 10 bases separating them. The CDR3 DNA follows: TGTGCCAGCAGCTTAGGGCGGGTTGGCACTGAAGCTTTCTTT. Translated, it gives CASSLGRVGTEAFF.

This clonotype has a handful of counts. The chain couples TRBV5-4 to TRBJ2-7; perhaps TRBD2 as D (5 bases). Germline V gene data show CDR1 as SGHNT and CDR2 as YYREEE (reference sequence). With 2 bases removed from V and 3 bases from J, the gap between germline ends came to 12 bases. The CDR3 is 14 residues long. The CDR3 bases are TGTGCCAGCAGCTTATCCGTTGGGAGCTACGAGCAGTACTTC. Protein sequence: CASSLSVGSYEQYF.

The rearrangement uses TRBV11-1 and TRBJ2-1; D gene uncertain. Looked up from germline, CDR1 is SGHAT and CDR2 is FQDESV (reference sequence). This CDR3 is built from 13 residues. V was clipped by 2 bases and J by 6 bases, with 8 bases between them. CDR3 in DNA: TGTGCCAGCAGCTTATGGCTTACCAATGAGCAGTTCTTC. It yields the protein CASSLWLTNEQFF.

The chain combines TRBV10-3 with TRBJ2-1; 7 bases map to TRBD2. CDR1 is ENHRY, CDR2 SYGVKD, per germline. The V gene end was trimmed by 6 bases and the J gene end by 7 bases; junction bases not matched to a gene: 24. The CDR3 has 19 amino acids. The CDR3 bases are TGTGCCATCAGCCCGGGACTATATTCCGAAGTACGAGGAGGGAATGAGCAGTTCTTC. As protein: CAISPGLYSEVRGGNEQFF.

This clonotype appeared a few times. The chain joins TRBV4-3 to TRBJ2-3; 11 positions match TRBD2. The junction had 9 bases not matched to a gene; V was cut back by 1 base and J by 0 bases. The germline V gene has CDR1 LGHNA and CDR2 YSLEER. The length of the CDR3 is 19 residues. DNA for the CDR3: TGCGCCAGCAGCCAAGTCCCCCTACTAGCGGGAGAAAGCACAGATACGCAGTATTTT. It specifies CASSQVPLLAGESTDTQYF.